These T cell receptor beta chains were read from a single sample in a study of T cell responses to AZD1222 COVID-19 vaccine. Here immunoSEQ multiplex PCR was the method, and the copy in TCRdb shows in-frame clones only, minus some. The sample records about 150,000 clones, around 90% being singletons. The material sequenced was peripheral blood, taken on day 0 of AZD1222 vaccination. The receptors here all came from an adult in good health. Both conserved end residues are part of each CDR3. The D gene is left open where the match is weak. Size tells how often a clone was seen (once, few, many) or the class of an expanded clone, and some rows leave it out.

CDR3 DNA	CDR3 protein	V gene	D gene	J gene	clone size
TGTGCCAGCAGCCCTTGGGGGGGGGTCTCCTCTTCTAACTATGGCTACACCTTC	CASSPWGGVSSSNYGYTF	TRBV11-2	.	TRBJ1-2	.
TGTGCCAGCAGCCTCGGCCCATGGGACAGGGGGCGTGAGACCCAGTACTTC	CASSLGPWDRGRETQYF	TRBV14	TRBD1	TRBJ2-5	.
TGTGCCAGCAGCTTAGCTAGCGGGGCCTACTACGAGCAGTACTTC	CASSLASGAYYEQYF	TRBV7-2	TRBD2	TRBJ2-7	.
TGTGCCAGTTTCGGGACACCCAGCTCCTACAATGAGCAGTTCTTC	CASFGTPSSYNEQFF	TRBV6-6	.	TRBJ2-1	.
TGTGCCAGCTCACCACCGGGAGGATACAATGAGCAGTTCTTC	CASSPPGGYNEQFF	TRBV18	.	TRBJ2-1	once
TGTGCCAGCAGTTACGGACAAGGTGAAGGGTTTTCACCCCTCCACTTT	CASSYGQGEGFSPLHF	TRBV5-5	.	TRBJ1-6	.
TGTGCCAGCATTCGGGGACTTGACACTGAAGCTTTCTTT	CASIRGLDTEAFF	TRBV2	.	TRBJ1-1	once
TGTGCCACCAGGGACAGGGTCGATTCACCCCTCCACTTT	CATRDRVDSPLHF	TRBV19	TRBD1	TRBJ1-6	few
TGTGCCAGCAGCTTCAGGGGTGGCGATGAGCAGTTCTTC	CASSFRGGDEQFF	TRBV5-4	.	TRBJ2-1	.
TGCGCCAGCAGTGATCCTACAGGGGGCGGGGAGCTGTTTTTT	CASSDPTGGGELFF	TRBV10-1	TRBD1	TRBJ2-2	.
TGTGCCAGTAGCCGGGACAGCTTCTATGGCTACACCTTC	CASSRDSFYGYTF	TRBV19	TRBD1	TRBJ1-2	once
TGTGCCAGCAGCCTCGGAACGGGTTCACCCCTCCACTTT	CASSLGTGSPLHF	TRBV5-6	.	TRBJ1-6	.
TGTGCCAGCAGCCCCCTAGCGGGAGGCCGCTCCTACAATGAGCAGTTCTTC	CASSPLAGGRSYNEQFF	TRBV3-1/TRBV3-2	TRBD2	TRBJ2-1	few
TGTGCCAGTAGAGGCAGGGAGAACACTGAAGCTTTCTTT	CASRGRENTEAFF	TRBV19	.	TRBJ1-1	.
TGTGCCAGCAGTCTTCAATTGGGGACGGACGAGCAGTACTTC	CASSLQLGTDEQYF	TRBV6-5	.	TRBJ2-7	.
TGTGCCAGCAGGTCGACAGGGTCGTTCTATGGCTACACCTTC	CASRSTGSFYGYTF	TRBV6-5	TRBD1	TRBJ1-2	.
TGCAGCGTTGATCCACCGGGACTAGCGGGCTTGAGCTCCTACAATGAGCAGTTCTTC	CSVDPPGLAGLSSYNEQFF	TRBV29-1	TRBD2	TRBJ2-1	.
TGTGCCAGCGCCATAGCGGGAGGGATAGATACGCAGTATTTT	CASAIAGGIDTQYF	TRBV7-3	TRBD2	TRBJ2-3	.
TGTGCCAGTATCGAAGGGGGGACAGGGGGTATTCCCCAGCATTTT	CASIEGGTGGIPQHF	TRBV19	TRBD1	TRBJ1-5	.
TGTGCCAGCAGTTTAGGCCGGAACACTGAAGCTTTCTTT	CASSLGRNTEAFF	TRBV6-2/TRBV6-3	.	TRBJ1-1	.
TGTGCCAGCAGCTTGGCCGCAGGTCCCTACGAGCAGTACTTC	CASSLAAGPYEQYF	TRBV5-6	.	TRBJ2-7	.
TGTGCCAGCAGCTTAAGCGGACAAACGAACACCGGGGAGCTGTTTTTT	CASSLSGQTNTGELFF	TRBV7-2	.	TRBJ2-2	.
TGTGCCAGTAGGCTAGCGGGGGGCCAGAAAGATACGCAGTATTTT	CASRLAGGQKDTQYF	TRBV19	TRBD2	TRBJ2-3	once
TGTGCCAGCAGTGAAGAGGGGGCGAGCAATCAGCCCCAGCATTTT	CASSEEGASNQPQHF	TRBV2	TRBD1	TRBJ1-5	.
TGCAGCGTTACGCAGAGGGTGGCTGAAGCTTTCTTT	CSVTQRVAEAFF	TRBV29-1	.	TRBJ1-1	.
TGTGCCAGCAGCACCAGACTAGGGGCAGAGACCCAGTACTTC	CASSTRLGAETQYF	TRBV7-8	.	TRBJ2-5	.
TGTGCCAGCTCACCGAGGGCAGGGGCGAACACTGAAGCTTTCTTT	CASSPRAGANTEAFF	TRBV18	.	TRBJ1-1	.
TGTGCCAGCAGTTCCCGACAGACGAACACCGGGGAGCTGTTTTTT	CASSSRQTNTGELFF	TRBV27	.	TRBJ2-2	.
TGCGCCAGCAGCTTGGAGCGGGGGGGCCCCGTGGGAACCGGGGAGCTGTTTTTT	CASSLERGGPVGTGELFF	TRBV5-1	TRBD2	TRBJ2-2	.
TGTGCCAGCAGCTTATTCGGGCCGAACACTGAAGCTTTCTTT	CASSLFGPNTEAFF	TRBV7-9	.	TRBJ1-1	.
TGTGCCAGCAGTGGGACATTCACAGATACGCAGTATTTT	CASSGTFTDTQYF	TRBV6-4	.	TRBJ2-3	few
TGTGCCAGTAGTTTCGGGTGGGGTTACAATGAGCAGTTCTTC	CASSFGWGYNEQFF	TRBV19	.	TRBJ2-1	.
TGTGCCAGCAGTGACCGAGGGAAGGAAGCTTTCTTT	CASSDRGKEAFF	TRBV25-1	.	TRBJ1-1	.
TGTGCCAGCTCACCAGGGACGGGCCACGGCAGCTACGAGCAGTACTTC	CASSPGTGHGSYEQYF	TRBV18	.	TRBJ2-7	.
TGTGCCAGCTCCTCCGGGACAGGGGTCTACGAGCAGTACTTC	CASSSGTGVYEQYF	TRBV18	TRBD1	TRBJ2-7	.
TGTGCCAGCAGCTCCAAACCCCACTATGGCTACACCTTC	CASSSKPHYGYTF	TRBV6-5	.	TRBJ1-2	.
TGTGCCAGCAGGTTTAGCACCCATGAGGCCCAGTACTTC	CASRFSTHEAQYF	TRBV6-5	.	TRBJ2-5	.
TGCGCCAGCAGCTTGTCGGGACAGGGTCGATCACCCCTCCACTTT	CASSLSGQGRSPLHF	TRBV5-1	TRBD1	TRBJ1-6	.
TGCAGCGTTGGGGACAGGCGGGGGGAAAAACTGTTTTTT	CSVGDRRGEKLFF	TRBV29-1	TRBD1	TRBJ1-4	.
TGTGCCAGTAGTTCTAAGGCACAGGGGGACTATGGCTACACCTTC	CASSSKAQGDYGYTF	TRBV19	TRBD1	TRBJ1-2	.
TGTGCCAGCAGCCTTGGACAGCTGTACAATGAGCAGTTCTTC	CASSLGQLYNEQFF	TRBV13	.	TRBJ2-1	once
TGTGCCAGCAGCTTGGGGGGTTCCTATGGCTACACCTTC	CASSLGGSYGYTF	TRBV5-6	.	TRBJ1-2	.
TGCGCCAGCAGCCAAGAATTGGTGACCTGGGGTTCCAAAAACATTCAGTACTTC	CASSQELVTWGSKNIQYF	TRBV4-3	.	TRBJ2-4	.
TGTGCCAGCAGTGGACACAGGGGTAGTAATTCACCCCTCCACTTT	CASSGHRGSNSPLHF	TRBV25-1	TRBD1	TRBJ1-6	.
TGCGCCAGCAGCTCTTCCGGGACAGGGGGCGGCGAGCAGTACTTC	CASSSSGTGGGEQYF	TRBV5-1	TRBD1	TRBJ2-7	.
TGTGCCTGGGGGGGACAGTCAAGCAAGGGGCCCCAGCATTTT	CAWGGQSSKGPQHF	TRBV30	TRBD1	TRBJ1-5	.
TGTGCCAGCAGCTCCACAGGGACCCAAGAGACCCAGTACTTC	CASSSTGTQETQYF	TRBV5-5	.	TRBJ2-5	once
TGTGCCAGCAGCTGGTACAATTCACCCCTCCACTTT	CASSWYNSPLHF	TRBV7-9	.	TRBJ1-6	.